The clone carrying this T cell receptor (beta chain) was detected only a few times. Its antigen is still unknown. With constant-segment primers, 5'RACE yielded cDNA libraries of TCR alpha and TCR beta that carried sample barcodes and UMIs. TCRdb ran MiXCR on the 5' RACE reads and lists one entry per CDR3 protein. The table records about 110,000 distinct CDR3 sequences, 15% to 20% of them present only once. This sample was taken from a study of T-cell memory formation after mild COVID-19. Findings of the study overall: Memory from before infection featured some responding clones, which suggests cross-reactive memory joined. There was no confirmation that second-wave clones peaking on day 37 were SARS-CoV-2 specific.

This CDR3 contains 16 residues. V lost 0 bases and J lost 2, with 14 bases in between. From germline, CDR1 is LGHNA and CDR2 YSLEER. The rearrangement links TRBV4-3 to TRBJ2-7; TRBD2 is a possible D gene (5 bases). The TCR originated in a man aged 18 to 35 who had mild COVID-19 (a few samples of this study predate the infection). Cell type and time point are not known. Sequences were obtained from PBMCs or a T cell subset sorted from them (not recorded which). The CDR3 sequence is CASSQDGHRGTYEQYV. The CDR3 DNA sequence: TGCGCCAGCAGCCAAGATGGTCATCGGGGTACCTACGAGCAGTACGTC.